Shown below are 21 T cell receptor beta chains from a single sample sequenced in a study of T-cell reconstitution after alpha-beta-depleted transplantation in children. Preparing the TCRbeta library involved the use of unique molecular identifiers. TCRdb re-analysed the PCR reads in MiXCR, keeping a single row per CDR3 protein. The table includes over 85,000 distinct CDR3 sequences, 5% to 6% detected once. Here the sequenced sample was PBMCs, mostly from graft donor cells, taken 60 days after TCRalphabeta/CD19-depleted stem cell transplant. These receptors originate from a female patient aged 2 to 10 who had a stem cell transplant for Fanconi anemia, so the T cells may come from the graft donor.

This clonotype turned up a few times. This chain uses TRBV6-6 with TRBJ2-1; D is unclear. The germline V gene encodes CDR1 MNHNY and CDR2 SVGAGI (reference sequence). The V and J ends lost 8 bases and 6 bases respectively, with 11 bases between them. This CDR3 has 12 residues. For the CDR3, the DNA is TGTGCCAGCGGTCTCAATACCAATGAGCAGTTCTTC. This encodes CASGLNTNEQFF.

J is TRBJ2-5 and V is TRBV12-3 or TRBV12-4, with 9 bases fitting TRBD2. CDR3 length: 14 residues. V shed 2 bases and J 6 bases; nucleotides not matched to a gene: 4. CDR3 coding DNA: TGTGCCAGCAGTTTACTTAGCGGGGGTCAGACCCAGTACTTC. Translating gives CASSLLSGGQTQYF.

This clonotype was recorded many times. The rearrangement links TRBV12-3 or TRBV12-4 to TRBJ2-5; the D call may be TRBD1 or TRBD2 (5 bases each). Trimming left V 5 bases short and J 2 bases short, with 15 bases between. The CDR3 is made up of 15 amino acids. The CDR3 is CASSGDRGLQETQYF. CDR3 nucleotides: TGTGCCAGCAGTGGGGACCGGGGCCTACAAGAGACCCAGTACTTC.

This clonotype was counted ten times or more. J is TRBJ1-6 and V is TRBV20-1; D gene unclear. The V end was cut by 3 bases, the J end by 7 bases, with 16 bases between. CDR1 is DFQATT, CDR2 SNEGSKA, per germline (reference sequence). This CDR3 has 15 residues. In DNA form, the CDR3 reads TGCAGTGCTAGGTATGGAGGCGCATACAATTCACCCCTCCACTTT. This translates into CSARYGGAYNSPLHF.

This clonotype was counted ten times or more. This rearrangement joins TRBV28 to TRBJ2-3; TRBD2 matches at 8 bases. The CDR3 extends over 16 amino acids. CDR1 MDHEN and CDR2 SYDVKM come from the germline V gene. Trimming removed 6 bases from V and 4 bases from J; junction bases left unmatched: 12. The DNA of the CDR3 is TGTGCCAGCAGCCAACCGGGACTAGTCGGTTCAGATACGCAGTATTTT. Protein product: CASSQPGLVGSDTQYF.

This chain links TRBV11-2 with TRBJ1-2; D is uncertain. The CDR3 runs to 14 residues. With 0 bases removed from V and 8 bases from J, the gap between germline ends came to 13 bases. Germline values: CDR1 SGHAT, CDR2 FQNNGV. In DNA, the CDR3 is TGTGCCAGCAGCTTAGACCGCACCCGCGGGGGCTACACCTTC. The encoded protein is CASSLDRTRGGYTF.

The chain couples TRBV28 to TRBJ2-3; D may be TRBD1 (5 bases). V dropped 4 bases and J dropped 4 bases, with 15 bases sitting between them. CDR1 is MDHEN and CDR2 is SYDVKM in the germline V gene. The CDR3 covers 15 residues. CDR3 loop: CASSSWLEGADTQYF. The DNA for the CDR3 is TGTGCCAGCAGTTCTTGGCTGGAAGGGGCAGATACGCAGTATTTT.

This clonotype has a handful of counts. J is TRBJ2-5 and V is TRBV5-5; D is unclear. This CDR3 comprises 16 residues. Trimming took off 0 bases at V and 1 base at J, with 13 bases between the two ends. Germline V gene sequence: CDR1 SGHKS, CDR2 YYEKEE (reference sequence). This CDR3 reads CASSLVEVKLQETQYF. The CDR3 DNA is TGTGCCAGCAGCTTGGTCGAGGTGAAGCTCCAAGAGACCCAGTACTTC.

This clonotype has a handful of counts. This chain joins TRBV5-1 and TRBJ1-1; 9 bases map to TRBD1. With 5 bases clipped from V and 2 bases from J, the junction kept 4 bases outside the gene matches. CDR1 SGHRS and CDR2 YFSETQ come from the germline V gene. CDR3 length equals 14 residues. As DNA, the CDR3 is TGCGCCAGCAGTTCGACAGGGGGTAACACTGAAGCTTTCTTT. Translated, it gives CASSSTGGNTEAFF.

This clonotype came up many times. The chain links TRBV7-2 to TRBJ2-5; a weak D match, TRBD2 (5 bases). V lost 3 bases and J 7 bases, leaving 9 bases between the germline ends. The CDR3 runs to 12 residues. Looked up from germline, CDR1 is SGHTA and CDR2 is FQGNSA. CDR3 sequence (DNA): TGTGCCAGCAGCTTTGCAGGAGGGACCCAGTACTTC. Encoded protein: CASSFAGGTQYF.

The gene calls are TRBV2 and TRBJ2-3, with TRBD2 matching 8 bases. CDR3 length equals 14 residues. V shed 7 bases and J 0 bases; nucleotides not matched to a gene: 3. Germline CDR1 and CDR2: SNHLY and FYNNEI. The CDR3 DNA reads TGTGCCAGCAAGAAGCGGGAGAGCACAGATACGCAGTATTTT. Translating gives CASKKRESTDTQYF.

The sample holds many counts of this clonotype. V usage is TRBV29-1 and J usage is TRBJ2-7; D perhaps matches TRBD1 (6 bases). Germline assignment: CDR1 SQVTM and CDR2 ANQGSEA. The CDR3 runs 13 residues. Trimming left V 7 bases short and J 0 bases short, with 13 bases between. The CDR3 nucleotides are TGCAGCGCGCAGGGGAAAAGCTCCTACGAGCAGTACTTC. Its protein is CSAQGKSSYEQYF.

This clonotype was seen ten or more times. The chain joins TRBV28 to TRBJ2-3, with a possible D match to TRBD2 (6 bases). Trimming removed 5 bases at V and 2 bases at J, with 17 bases between. The CDR3 has 16 residues. Germline V gene lookup returns CDR1 MDHEN and CDR2 SYDVKM. This CDR3 is CASSLGRGGVTDTQYF. CDR3 nucleotides: TGTGCCAGCAGTCTTGGACGGGGAGGAGTCACAGATACGCAGTATTTT.

This clonotype was counted many times. V gene TRBV29-1 combines with J gene TRBJ2-1, with 14 bases aligning to TRBD2. This CDR3 contains 11 residues. Germline V gene lookup returns CDR1 SQVTM and CDR2 ANQGSEA. With 6 bases clipped from V and 14 bases from J, the junction kept 3 bases outside the gene matches. The CDR3: CSVGTSGSEFF. The CDR3 DNA reads TGCAGCGTCGGGACTAGCGGGAGCGAGTTCTTC.

This clonotype was counted ten times or more. The chain is built from TRBV5-1 and TRBJ2-3, with 8 bases matching TRBD1. The V and J ends lost 1 base and 5 bases, in that order; junction bases with no gene match: 6. The germline V gene encodes CDR1 SGHRS and CDR2 YFSETQ. The CDR3 spans 15 residues. The chain's CDR3 is CASSLSWDRRDTQYF. CDR3 bases: TGCGCCAGCAGCTTGTCATGGGACAGGAGAGATACGCAGTATTTT.

This clonotype was counted ten times or more. The CDR3 protein is CASISRGSFPHEQYF. CDR3 bases: TGTGCCAGCATTAGTAGAGGGTCCTTTCCTCACGAGCAGTACTTC. The chain has TRBV28 and TRBJ2-7, with a weak D call TRBD2 (5 bases). Trimming stripped 7 bases from V and 5 bases from J, with 21 bases between. CDR3 length: 15 amino acids. Germline V lookup: CDR1 MDHEN, CDR2 SYDVKM.

This clonotype was seen ten or more times. The chain uses TRBV25-1 and TRBJ2-5, with no clear D. CDR3 length: 16 amino acids. V was clipped by 7 bases and J by 0 bases, with 18 bases between them. Germline CDR1 reads MGHDK; CDR2 reads SYGVNS. CDR3 sequence (DNA): TGTGCCAGCACCTCAAGATTGGGCGCGTACCAAGAGACCCAGTACTTC. The encoded protein is CASTSRLGAYQETQYF.

This clonotype showed up many times. The rearrangement links TRBV20-1 to TRBJ1-1; 7 positions agree with TRBD1. This CDR3 has 13 residues. The germline V gene encodes CDR1 DFQATT and CDR2 SNEGSKA (reference sequence). Trimming took 3 bases from V and 6 from J; bases not matched to a gene: 7. CDR3 sequence (DNA): TGCAGTGCTAGTCCCATTCAGGGGGCTGAAGCTTTCTTT. It translates to CSASPIQGAEAFF.

This clonotype was seen repeatedly, ten times or more. The chain combines TRBV11-2 with TRBJ2-3; D is undetermined. In germline, CDR1 is SGHAT, CDR2 FQNNGV. V shed 3 bases and J shed 0 bases, with 13 bases lying between them. This CDR3 region has 16 residues. The CDR3 region has the DNA TGTGCCAGCAGCTTTGGCAGTGCGGTTAGCACAGATACGCAGTATTTT. It is translated as CASSFGSAVSTDTQYF.

There are many counts of this clonotype. V and J are TRBV20-1 and TRBJ2-3; tentatively, D is TRBD2 (6 bases). The CDR3 runs to 13 residues. V was shortened by 2 bases and J by 2 bases, with 8 bases between the two germline ends. CDR1 is DFQATT and CDR2 is SNEGSKA in the germline V gene (reference sequence). The CDR3 sequence: CSARRGSTDTQYF. The CDR3 DNA is TGCAGTGCTAGACGGGGGTCCACAGATACGCAGTATTTT.

This clonotype has a count of ten or more. V and J are TRBV7-2 and TRBJ2-4; the match to TRBD2 covers 7 bases. With V trimmed by 6 bases and J by 3 bases, 8 bases remained unmatched. The CDR3 contains 15 residues. Germline values: CDR1 SGHTA, CDR2 FQGNSA. CDR3 protein: CASRTSSGHKNIQYF. The CDR3 DNA is TGTGCCAGCAGGACGAGTAGCGGGCACAAAAACATTCAGTACTTC.